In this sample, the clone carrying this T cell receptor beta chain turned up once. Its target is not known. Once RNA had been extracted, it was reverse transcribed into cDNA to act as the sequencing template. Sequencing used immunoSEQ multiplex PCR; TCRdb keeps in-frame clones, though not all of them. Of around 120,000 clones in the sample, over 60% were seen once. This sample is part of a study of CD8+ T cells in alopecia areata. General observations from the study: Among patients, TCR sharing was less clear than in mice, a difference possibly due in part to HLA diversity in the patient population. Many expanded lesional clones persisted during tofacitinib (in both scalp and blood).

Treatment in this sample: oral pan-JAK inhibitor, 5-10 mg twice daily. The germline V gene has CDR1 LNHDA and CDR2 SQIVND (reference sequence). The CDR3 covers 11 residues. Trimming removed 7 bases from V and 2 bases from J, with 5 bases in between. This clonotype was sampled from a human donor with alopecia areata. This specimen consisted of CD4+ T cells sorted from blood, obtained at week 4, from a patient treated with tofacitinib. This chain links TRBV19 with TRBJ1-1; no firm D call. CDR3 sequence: CASKRNTEAFF. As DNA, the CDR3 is TGTGCCAGTAAACGAAACACTGAAGCTTTCTTT.